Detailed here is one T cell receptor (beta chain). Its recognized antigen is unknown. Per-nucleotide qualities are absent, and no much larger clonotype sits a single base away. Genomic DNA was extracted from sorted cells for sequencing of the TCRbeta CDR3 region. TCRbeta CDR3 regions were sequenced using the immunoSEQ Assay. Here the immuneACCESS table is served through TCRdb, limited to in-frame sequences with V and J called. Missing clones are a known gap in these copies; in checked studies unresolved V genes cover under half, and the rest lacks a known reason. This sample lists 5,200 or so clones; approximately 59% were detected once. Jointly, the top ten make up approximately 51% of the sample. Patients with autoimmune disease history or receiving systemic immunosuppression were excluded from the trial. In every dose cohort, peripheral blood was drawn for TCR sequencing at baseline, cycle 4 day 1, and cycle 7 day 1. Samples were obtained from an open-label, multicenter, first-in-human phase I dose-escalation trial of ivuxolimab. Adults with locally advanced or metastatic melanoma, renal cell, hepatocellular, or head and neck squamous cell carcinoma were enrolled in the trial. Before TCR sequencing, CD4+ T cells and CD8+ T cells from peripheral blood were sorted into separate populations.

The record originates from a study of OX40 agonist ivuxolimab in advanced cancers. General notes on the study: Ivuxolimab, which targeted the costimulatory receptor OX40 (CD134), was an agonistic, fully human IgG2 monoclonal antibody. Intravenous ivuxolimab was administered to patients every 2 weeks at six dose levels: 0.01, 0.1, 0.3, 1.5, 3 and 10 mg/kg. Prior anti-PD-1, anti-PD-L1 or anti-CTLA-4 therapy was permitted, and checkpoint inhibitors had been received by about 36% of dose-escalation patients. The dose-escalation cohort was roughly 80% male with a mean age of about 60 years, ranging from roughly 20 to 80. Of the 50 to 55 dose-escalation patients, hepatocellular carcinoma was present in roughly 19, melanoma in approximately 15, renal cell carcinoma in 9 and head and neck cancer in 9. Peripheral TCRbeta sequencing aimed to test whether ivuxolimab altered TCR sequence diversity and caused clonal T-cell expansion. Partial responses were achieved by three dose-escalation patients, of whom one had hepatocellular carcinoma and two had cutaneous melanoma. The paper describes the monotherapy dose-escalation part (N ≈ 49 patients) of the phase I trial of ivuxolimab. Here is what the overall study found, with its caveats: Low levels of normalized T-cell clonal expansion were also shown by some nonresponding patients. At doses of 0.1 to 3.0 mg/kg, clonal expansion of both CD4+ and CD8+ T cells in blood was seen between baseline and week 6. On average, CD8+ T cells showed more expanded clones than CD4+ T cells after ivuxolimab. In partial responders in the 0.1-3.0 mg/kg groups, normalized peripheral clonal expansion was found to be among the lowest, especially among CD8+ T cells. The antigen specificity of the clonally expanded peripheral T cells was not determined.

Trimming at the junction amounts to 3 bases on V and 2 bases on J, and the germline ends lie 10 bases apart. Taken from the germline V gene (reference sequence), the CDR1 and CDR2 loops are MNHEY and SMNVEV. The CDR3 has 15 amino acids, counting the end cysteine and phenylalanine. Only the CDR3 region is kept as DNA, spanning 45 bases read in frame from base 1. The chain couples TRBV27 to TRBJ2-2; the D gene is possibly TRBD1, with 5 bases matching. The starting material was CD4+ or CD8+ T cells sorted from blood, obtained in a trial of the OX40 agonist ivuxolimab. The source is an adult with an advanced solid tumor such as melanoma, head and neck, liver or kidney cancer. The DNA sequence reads TGTGCCAGCAGTTTCGAGCAGGGTAACACCGGGGAGCTGTTTTTT. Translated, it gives CASSFEQGNTGELFF.